This T cell receptor (beta chain) was identified during a study of beta chain features in type 1 diabetes. TCRB transcripts that were expressed got sequenced, as all of the isolated RNA had been reverse transcribed. Assay: immunoSEQ multiplex PCR; the TCRdb copy retains only in-frame clones and omits some. Here the sample spans approximately 40,000 clones, about 50% being singletons. From germline, CDR1 is MDHEN and CDR2 SYDVKM. This CDR3 contains 13 residues. V was pared by 7 bases and J by 4 bases, with 13 bases between. This rearrangement joins TRBV28 to TRBJ1-1; perhaps TRBD1 as D (6 bases). The clonotype originates from a woman aged 30 to 39 in good health. The sequencing sample was made of stem cell memory CD4+ T cells from blood. In nucleotides, the CDR3 is TGTGCCAGCATCAAACAGGGACCCACTGAAGCTTTCTTT. It codes for CASIKQGPTEAFF. Full variable domain (outside the CDR3, taken from reference TRBV28 and TRBJ1-1): DVKVTQSSRYLVKRTGEKVFLECVQDMDHENMFWYRQDPGLGLRLIYFSYDVKMKEKGDIPEGYSVSREKKERFSLILESASTNQTSMYLCASIKQGPTEAFFGQGTRLTVV.